This TCR beta chain was observed in a study of T cells in localized non-small cell lung cancer. About this clone: Its antigen is not identified.

Clones were read by immunoSEQ multiplex PCR, and TCRdb kept only the in-frame ones, dropping some. This repertoire shows around 33,000 clones, roughly nine tenths found once; its top ten account for less than 9%. General observations from the study: Adjacent lung had a median about 55 of the 100 largest tumor clones. Longer overall survival was seen with higher T cell density measured in blood. Maximal T cell clonality occurred in uninvolved adjacent lung, with tumor ranking below it.

This receptor was identified in a woman aged 35 to 70 with stage I lung adenocarcinoma. The sequencing here drew on peripheral blood, taken before any cancer treatment.

The CDR3 DNA sequence: TGTGCCAGCAGCTTAGGGACTGCCCAAGTGGATGGCTACACCTTC. As protein: CASSLGTAQVDGYTF. The chain has TRBV11-1 and TRBJ1-2; no firm D call. This CDR3 comprises 15 residues. Trimming took off 1 base at V and 6 bases at J, with 15 bases between the two ends. The germline CDR1 and CDR2 sequences are SGHAT and FQDESV (reference sequence).